This entry lists 32 T cell receptor beta chains sequenced from one sample in a study of cytomegalovirus exposure and HLA in healthy donors (dated by TCRdb to about 2017). The library was generated by the immunoSEQ multiplex PCR assay. For the multiplex PCR, a mixture combining 60 forward primers for TCR Vbeta segments and 13 reverse primers for TCR Jbeta segments was used. In its TCRdb copy, this immuneACCESS table keeps in-frame sequences only and misses some clones. Where compared with another copy, unresolved V genes explain less than half of these, and the others have no known cause. This sample holds about 82,000 clones; around 10% were observed only once. The top ten clones comprise around 25% of the sample. Sequencing input: PBMCs. Receptor source: a man aged 55 to 69 in good health and CMV-seropositive.

This clone was recorded a few times. The CDR3 sequence is CASTSSGNTIYF. Here the CDR3 DNA reads TGTGCCAGCACCAGTTCTGGAAACACCATATATTTT. The chain joins TRBV6-5 to TRBJ1-3, with no clear D. V was cut by 7 bases and J by 1 base, with 5 bases left in between. From germline, CDR1 is MNHEY and CDR2 SVGAGI. This CDR3 is built from 12 residues.

The chain couples TRBV19 to TRBJ1-1, with D possibly matching TRBD1 (6 bases). The germline V gene encodes CDR1 LNHDA and CDR2 SQIVND (reference sequence). Trimming took 5 bases from V and 6 from J, leaving 13 bases between them. This CDR3 is built from 13 residues. CDR3 loop: CASSSNQGSEAFF. The CDR3 DNA follows: TGTGCCAGTAGTTCAAATCAGGGGTCTGAAGCTTTCTTT.

This clone was detected a few times. This chain connects TRBV21-1 to TRBJ1-4. TRBV21-1 is labeled a pseudogene. This CDR3 contains 17 residues. The CDR3, as DNA: TGTGCCAGCAGCAAAGTAGGCAGGGTTCAAGGGAGGGAAAAACTGTTTTTT. Translation gives CASSKVGRVQGREKLFF.

This chain joins TRBV6-5 and TRBJ1-2; D ambiguous. Trimming removed 3 bases at V and 0 bases at J, with 11 bases between. Germline lookup yields CDR1 MNHEY and CDR2 SVGAGI. This CDR3 is built from 15 residues. The CDR3 loop reads CASSYWAKANYGYTF. In DNA form, the CDR3 reads TGTGCCAGCAGTTATTGGGCCAAGGCTAACTATGGCTACACCTTC.

This clone was seen only a few times. The rearrangement joins TRBV5-1 to TRBJ1-1; a weak D match, TRBD1 (5 bases). V was cut by 2 bases and J by 3 bases, with 8 bases left in between. The CDR3 runs 13 residues. CDR1 is SGHRS and CDR2 is YFSETQ in the germline V gene. The CDR3 nucleotides are TGCGCCAGCAGCTTCGAGACAGACACTGAAGCTTTCTTT. Protein product: CASSFETDTEAFF.

The V call is TRBV28, the J call TRBJ2-7; D is perhaps TRBD2 (5 bases). The CDR3 is made up of 13 amino acids. CDR1 is MDHEN, CDR2 SYDVKM, per germline. Trimming pared 2 bases from V and 3 bases from J, leaving 8 bases between. This chain's CDR3 is CASSLNGNYEQYF. The CDR3 DNA reads TGTGCCAGCAGTTTAAACGGGAACTACGAGCAGTACTTC.

This chain links TRBV2 with TRBJ2-2, with D maybe TRBD2 (6 bases). This CDR3 spans 13 amino acids. V was clipped by 9 bases and J by 4 bases, with 12 bases between them. Per the germline V gene, CDR1 is SNHLY and CDR2 is FYNNEI. The chain's CDR3 is CASAPEGTGELFF. The CDR3 nucleotides are TGTGCCAGTGCCCCGGAGGGCACCGGGGAGCTGTTTTTT.

This clone was counted a few times. The V and J genes are TRBV28 and TRBJ1-1; D is perhaps TRBD1 (5 bases). The CDR3 extends over 14 amino acids. Germline loops: CDR1 MDHEN, CDR2 SYDVKM. Trimming shortened V by 11 bases and J by 0 bases, and 16 bases separated the two germline ends. This CDR3 is CASADTAMNTEAFF. CDR3 nucleotide sequence: TGTGCCTCCGCGGACACCGCTATGAACACTGAAGCTTTCTTT.

The table lists this clone with a few counts. The rearrangement joins TRBV7-2 to TRBJ1-4, with D unresolved. The V gene's germline CDR1 is SGHTA and CDR2 FQGNSA. Trimming stripped 5 bases from V and 4 bases from J, with 11 bases between. The CDR3 contains 14 residues. This CDR3 reads CASSQTSRNEKLFF. In DNA, the CDR3 is TGTGCCAGCAGCCAGACATCCCGTAATGAAAAACTGTTTTTT. The complete variable domain, with remaining parts taken from reference TRBV7-2 and TRBJ1-4, reads GAGVSQSPSNKVTEKGKDVELRCDPISGHTALYWYRQSLGQGLEFLIYFQGNSAPDKSGLPSDRFSAERTGGSVSTLTIQRTQQEDSAVYLCASSQTSRNEKLFFGSGTQLSVL.

This clone has a handful of counts. The rearrangement links TRBV5-1 to TRBJ2-3, with TRBD2 matching over 9 bases. CDR3 length: 19 residues. Trimming removed 5 bases from V and 4 bases from J; junction bases left unmatched: 20. The germline V gene encodes CDR1 SGHRS and CDR2 YFSETQ. Written as DNA, the CDR3 is TGCGCCAGCAGACTGGGATCTTCTTCAAGCGGGGGGCGAGCAGATACGCAGTATTTT. As protein: CASRLGSSSSGGRADTQYF. Variable domain in full (rest from reference TRBV5-1 and TRBJ2-3): KAGVTQTPRYLIKTRGQQVTLSCSPISGHRSVSWYQQTPGQGLQFLFEYFSETQRNKGNFPGRFSGRQFSNSRSEMNVSTLELGDSALYLCASRLGSSSSGGRADTQYFGPGTRLTVL.

The V and J genes are TRBV19 and TRBJ2-1; a possible D gene is TRBD2 (6 bases). V was cut by 4 bases and J by 10 bases, with 20 bases left in between. Germline CDR1 and CDR2: LNHDA and SQIVND (reference sequence). The CDR3 runs to 15 residues. The CDR3, as DNA: TGTGCCAGTAGTAACGCGGGACCCGGCTCTATGGAGCAGTTCTTC. It is translated as CASSNAGPGSMEQFF. Full variable domain (remainder filled in from reference TRBV19 and TRBJ2-1): DGGITQSPKYLFRKEGQNVTLSCEQNLNHDAMYWYRQDPGQGLRLIYYSQIVNDFQKGDIAEGYSVSREKKESFPLTVTSAQKNPTAFYLCASSNAGPGSMEQFFGPGTRLTVL.

This clone was seen more than once but under ten times. The chain recombines TRBV5-4 with TRBJ2-1, with 7 bases identical to TRBD1. The germline gives CDR1 SGHNT, CDR2 YYREEE (reference sequence). This CDR3 comprises 19 residues. Trimming removed 0 bases from V and 10 bases from J; junction bases left unmatched: 22. The CDR3 sequence is CASSLGGRGTVAPPGEQFF. The CDR3 DNA reads as TGTGCCAGCAGCTTGGGAGGCAGGGGGACGGTAGCGCCCCCGGGGGAGCAGTTCTTC.

The V gene is TRBV10-3, the J gene TRBJ2-5; 13 bases fit TRBD2. The CDR3 runs 15 residues. V lost 7 bases and J lost 4; bases outside the gene matches: 6. CDR1 is ENHRY and CDR2 is SYGVKD in the germline V gene. Here the CDR3 reads CAITPLAGGIETQYF. Here the CDR3 DNA reads TGTGCCATCACCCCACTAGCGGGGGGGATAGAGACCCAGTACTTC.

In this sample, this clone turned up a few times. This chain uses TRBV28 with TRBJ2-3, with D maybe TRBD1 (5 bases). From germline, CDR1 is MDHEN and CDR2 SYDVKM. The germline V and J ends were trimmed by 5 bases and 2 bases, with 11 bases remaining between them. The length of the CDR3 is 14 residues. This CDR3 is CASSRTFTTDTQYF. Here the CDR3 DNA reads TGTGCCAGCAGTCGGACATTCACCACAGATACGCAGTATTTT.

This clone has a count of ten or more. V is TRBV6-1 and J is TRBJ2-2; 9 nucleotides line up with TRBD2. V trimming: 0 bases; J trimming: 7 bases; junction bases outside the gene matches: 6. Germline V gives CDR1 MNHNS, CDR2 SASEGT. The CDR3 loop spans 16 amino acids. CDR3 sequence: CASSEARSGGYGELFF. CDR3 coding DNA: TGTGCCAGCAGTGAAGCGAGGAGCGGGGGGTACGGGGAGCTGTTTTTT.

This clone was counted only a few times. The chain has TRBV7-2 and TRBJ2-5; D unclear. Germline-derived CDR1 and CDR2 are SGHTA and FQGNSA. The CDR3 length is 12 residues. Trimming pared 1 base from V and 5 bases from J, leaving 5 bases between. CDR3 sequence: CASSLDRETQYF. The CDR3 nucleotides are TGTGCCAGCAGCTTAGATCGGGAGACCCAGTACTTC.

This clone appeared a few times. This chain uses TRBV4-1 with TRBJ2-7; 7 nucleotides match TRBD2. The trim removed 3 bases at V and 5 bases at J, leaving 7 bases unmatched. CDR3 length: 14 residues. Germline V gene lookup returns CDR1 MGHRA and CDR2 YSYEKL. The CDR3 DNA is TGCGCCAGCAGCCAGCGGGGGTCTCTGGACGAGCAGTACTTC. This gives the protein CASSQRGSLDEQYF.

There are a few counts of this clone. The rearrangement joins TRBV30 to TRBJ2-7, with TRBD2 matching over 10 bases. V lost 7 bases to trimming and J lost 4 bases; unmatched junction nucleotides: 10. The CDR3 sequence is 14 residues long. Germline-derived CDR1 and CDR2 are GTSNPN and SVGIG (reference sequence). The CDR3 reads CAFRTSGTIYEQYF. The CDR3 DNA reads TGTGCCTTCCGGACTAGCGGAACTATATACGAGCAGTACTTC.

In its sample, this clone is large. Other nucleotide sequences from this sample produce the same CDR3. The chain has TRBV28 and TRBJ1-5, with unresolved D. CDR3 length: 13 amino acids. V was clipped by 8 bases and J by 0 bases, with 8 bases between them. Germline assignment: CDR1 MDHEN and CDR2 SYDVKM. In DNA form, the CDR3 reads TGTGCCAGCGGGAGTTATAGCAATCAGCCCCAGCATTTT. This gives the protein CASGSYSNQPQHF.

Notes on this clone: Its ends do not fully match the called genes, so a read error is possible. The chain has TRBV6-1 and TRBJ1-5; TRBD1 aligns across 7 bases. The V gene's germline CDR1 is MNHNS and CDR2 SASEGT. This CDR3 spans 14 amino acids. CDR3: CASREGQVSQPQHF. The CDR3, as DNA: TGTGCCAGCAGAGAAGGACAGGTTAGTCAGCCCCAGCATTTT.

This clone showed up just a few times. This rearrangement joins TRBV29-1 to TRBJ2-2; TRBD1 is a possible D gene (6 bases). Germline V CDR1 and CDR2: SQVTM, ANQGSEA. The CDR3 covers 13 residues. The germline V and J ends were trimmed by 4 bases and 8 bases, with 14 bases remaining between them. CDR3 region: CSVVRGSAGELFF. In nucleotides, the CDR3 is TGCAGCGTTGTGAGGGGGAGCGCGGGGGAGCTGTTTTTT.

This clone was counted only a few times. CDR3 sequence (DNA): TGTGCCAGCAGACAGACTAGCGGGAGGGTTCATACGCAGTATTTT. Translation: CASRQTSGRVHTQYF. The rearrangement uses TRBV28 and TRBJ2-3; 14 nucleotides agree with TRBD2. The CDR3 covers 15 residues. V lost 6 bases, J lost 7 bases, and 6 bases stayed unmatched. Per germline, CDR1 MDHEN and CDR2 SYDVKM.

The rearrangement joins TRBV6-1 to TRBJ2-7; D is ambiguous. V was clipped by 2 bases and J by 2 bases, with 7 bases between them. The CDR3 loop spans 13 amino acids. Germline-derived CDR1 and CDR2 are MNHNS and SASEGT. CDR3 amino acids: CASSEQVPYEQYF. For the CDR3, the DNA is TGTGCCAGCAGTGAACAGGTCCCCTACGAGCAGTACTTC.

The chain couples TRBV10-1 to TRBJ1-5; 12 nucleotides match TRBD1. CDR3 size: 21 residues. The V gene's germline CDR1 is WNHNN and CDR2 SYGVQD (reference sequence). The junction had 24 bases not matched to a gene; V was cut back by 8 bases and J by 4 bases. CDR3 loop: CASPHSSKWDRGPGRNQPQHF. CDR3 sequence (DNA): TGCGCCAGCCCCCATTCTTCTAAATGGGACAGGGGGCCAGGCAGGAATCAGCCCCAGCATTTT.

This clone was recorded many times. The chain links TRBV18 to TRBJ2-5, with 7 bases fitting TRBD1. V lost 3 bases to trimming and J lost 5 bases; unmatched junction nucleotides: 3. Germline V gene lookup returns CDR1 KGHSH and CDR2 LQKENI. This CDR3 has 13 residues. CDR3 in amino acids: CASSPTGTETQYF. CDR3 DNA sequence: TGTGCCAGCTCACCGACAGGGACCGAGACCCAGTACTTC.

This sequence joins TRBV4-2 and TRBJ2-5; 16 nucleotides match TRBD2. Losses at the gene ends were 0 bases for V and 4 bases for J; bases not matched to a gene: 14. Germline V gives CDR1 LGHNA, CDR2 YNFKEQ. The CDR3 spans 21 residues. The CDR3 loop is CASSQDPPGTSGGGSVETQYF. In DNA form, the CDR3 reads TGTGCCAGCAGCCAAGACCCTCCCGGGACTAGCGGGGGGGGGTCAGTAGAGACCCAGTACTTC.

This clone was seen a handful of times. This sequence joins TRBV9 and TRBJ1-5; TRBD1 might be the D (5 bases). The CDR3 totals 14 residues. The germline CDR1 and CDR2 sequences are SGDLS and YYNGEE. V shed 0 bases and J shed 1 base, with 5 bases lying between them. CDR3 in amino acids: CASSVGQSNQPQHF. CDR3 bases: TGTGCCAGCAGCGTAGGACAGAGCAATCAGCCCCAGCATTTT.

This clone was seen a handful of times. The rearrangement links TRBV7-9 to TRBJ1-4; D ambiguous. Germline loops: CDR1 SEHNR, CDR2 FQNEAQ (reference sequence). CDR3 length: 11 residues. Trimming left V 2 bases short and J 8 bases short, with 3 bases between. The CDR3 loop is CASSLLEKLFF. For the CDR3, the DNA is TGTGCCAGCAGCTTATTAGAAAAACTGTTTTTT. The variable domain in full, completed from reference TRBV7-9 and TRBJ1-4, reads DTGVSQNPRHKITKRGQNVTFRCDPISEHNRLYWYRQTLGQGPEFLTYFQNEAQLEKSRLLSDRFSAERPKGSFSTLEIQRTEQGDSAMYLCASSLLEKLFFGSGTQLSVL.

This clone was recorded a few times. The chain couples TRBV4-1 to TRBJ1-6, with TRBD1 identical over 7 bases. Trimming took 4 bases from V and 6 from J; bases not matched to a gene: 3. This CDR3 contains 14 residues. Germline V gene data show CDR1 as MGHRA and CDR2 as YSYEKL. The CDR3 coding sequence is TGCGCCAGCAGCCTCAGACAGGGTAATTCACCCCTCCACTTT. This translates into CASSLRQGNSPLHF.

The J gene is TRBJ2-4, the V gene TRBV10-1, with 7 bases that match TRBD1. V lost 5 bases, J lost 5 bases, and 6 bases stayed unmatched. Germline V gene sequence: CDR1 WNHNN, CDR2 SYGVQD (reference sequence). CDR3 length: 14 residues. This chain's CDR3 is CASSMGQPQNIQYF. The CDR3, as DNA: TGCGCCAGCAGTATGGGACAGCCACAAAACATTCAGTACTTC.

The J gene is TRBJ2-5, the V gene TRBV29-1; 7 nucleotides match TRBD1. V lost 6 bases to trimming and J lost 5 bases; unmatched junction nucleotides: 9. This CDR3 spans 13 amino acids. Germline V CDR1 and CDR2: SQVTM, ANQGSEA. CDR3 DNA: TGCAGCGTGGCGGTACAGGGGTTGGAGACCCAGTACTTC. Its translation: CSVAVQGLETQYF. The variable domain in full, completed from reference TRBV29-1 and TRBJ2-5, reads SAVISQKPSRDICQRGTSLTIQCQVDSQVTMMFWYRQQPGQSLTLIATANQGSEATYESGFVIDKFPISRPNLTFSTLTVSNMSPEDSSIYLCSVAVQGLETQYFGPGTRLLVL.

This clone was detected only a few times. This chain joins TRBV5-1 and TRBJ2-1; 8 nucleotides align to TRBD2. The germline CDR1 and CDR2 sequences are SGHRS and YFSETQ. CDR3 length: 16 residues. Trimming took 0 bases from V and 0 from J; bases not matched to a gene: 2. CDR3 DNA: TGCGCCAGCAGCTTGGTAGCGGGGAACTCCTACAATGAGCAGTTCTTC. It is translated as CASSLVAGNSYNEQFF.